The rows below give T cell receptor beta chains drawn from one sample of a study of blood T cell repertoires in COVID-19. TCRdb keeps only in-frame clones here, not all; method: immunoSEQ multiplex PCR. The sample includes a few hundred thousand clones, approximately 83% seen only once; the top ten take 1.5% to 2%. The sequencing sample was made of PBMCs or T cells enriched from blood (not recorded which). The receptors originated from a woman between 50 and 59 years old who had recovered from COVID-19. CDR3s include the opening cysteine and the closing phenylalanine or tryptophan. A D gene is named only where the DNA matches it firmly. Clone size is stated in some rows and not others, as once, few, many or a class when expanded.

d_gene	j_gene	abundance	v_gene	CDR3nt	CDR3aa
TRBD1	TRBJ2-7	.	TRBV6-5	TGTGCCAGCACAGGGGGCAGGGCCTACGAGCAGTACTTC	CASTGGRAYEQYF
TRBD1	TRBJ2-7	once	TRBV11-2	TGTGCCAGCAGCCTCTCCTTACCAGGGGGAACCGAGCAGTACTTC	CASSLSLPGGTEQYF
.	TRBJ1-1	.	TRBV7-2	TGTGCCAGCAGCAGAGACAGTTTCATGAACACTGAAGCTTTCTTT	CASSRDSFMNTEAFF
.	TRBJ2-1	.	TRBV29-1	TGCAGCCCCACCGCGCTAGTAAACAATGAGCAGTTCTTC	CSPTALVNNEQFF
TRBD2	TRBJ2-3	.	TRBV15	TGTGCCACCAGCAGAGATGCGGGGGGCAATGCGCAGTATTTT	CATSRDAGGNAQYF
.	TRBJ1-2	.	TRBV24-1	TGTGCCACCAGTGATCGAGGAGACTACACCTTC	CATSDRGDYTF
.	TRBJ2-7	few	TRBV7-8	TGTGCCAGCAGCTTAGCGGGGGGGCTCACGGCCGCCTACGAGCAGTACTTC	CASSLAGGLTAAYEQYF
.	TRBJ1-2	.	TRBV5-1	TGCGCCAGCACCGGACAGCACGGGATAGATGGCTACACCTTC	CASTGQHGIDGYTF
.	TRBJ1-1	.	TRBV7-6	TGTGCCAGCAGTTTTCATGCCTACAGGGACCTGAACACTGAAGCTTTCTTT	CASSFHAYRDLNTEAFF
.	TRBJ1-1	once	TRBV5-1	TGCGCCAGCAGCTTGGCAGGGTCAAACACTGAAGCTTTCTTT	CASSLAGSNTEAFF
TRBD2	TRBJ2-2	.	TRBV19	TGTGCCAGTAGTCCCGGGACTAGCGGGAGCGGGGAGCTGTTTTTT	CASSPGTSGSGELFF
.	TRBJ2-7	.	TRBV5-4	TGTGCCAGCAGCGTCCCGGGTACCTACGAGCAGTACTTC	CASSVPGTYEQYF
.	TRBJ2-7	.	TRBV28	TGTGCCAGCAGTTCGCCCCCCCTTAGTCACGAGCAGTACTTC	CASSSPPLSHEQYF
.	TRBJ1-1	.	TRBV20-1	TGCAGTGCTAGTGCAGGAAACACTGAAGCTTTCTTT	CSASAGNTEAFF
TRBD2	TRBJ2-2	.	TRBV5-1	TGCGCCAGCAGGGCCGGGACTAGCGCGCCCAGAACCGGGGAGCTGTTTTTT	CASRAGTSAPRTGELFF
TRBD1	TRBJ2-2	.	TRBV3-1/TRBV3-2	TGTGCCAGCAACCCTACAGGGGACACCGGGGAGCTGTTTTTT	CASNPTGDTGELFF
TRBD1	TRBJ2-7	.	TRBV6-5	TGTGCCAGCAGTTACTCGAAGGGGGCGGTCTCCTACGAGCAGTACTTC	CASSYSKGAVSYEQYF
TRBD1	TRBJ2-7	.	TRBV28	TGTGCCAGCAGTTACCGGGACAGGCCTTCCTACGAGCAGTACTTC	CASSYRDRPSYEQYF
.	TRBJ2-7	.	TRBV7-2	TGTGCCAGCAGCCGCCGCGTCGAGCAGTACTTC	CASSRRVEQYF
TRBD1	TRBJ2-5	.	TRBV7-2	TGTGCCAGCAGCCCCCAGCAGGGACAGGGAGAGACCCAGTACTTC	CASSPQQGQGETQYF
.	TRBJ1-1	.	TRBV4-2	TGTGCCAGCAGCCAAGATGGCAGGGCCACTGAAGCTTTCTTT	CASSQDGRATEAFF
TRBD1	TRBJ1-2	.	TRBV5-1	TGCGCCAGCAGCCGGGACGGAAATGGACAGGGGGACACCTTC	CASSRDGNGQGDTF
.	TRBJ2-6	.	TRBV7-9	TGTGCCAGCAGCTTAGTAGACAGATCTGGGGCCAACGTCCTGACTTTC	CASSLVDRSGANVLTF
TRBD2	TRBJ2-7	few	TRBV28	TGTGCCAGCACCCCGGCCGGGGGGGCCTACGAGCAGTACTTC	CASTPAGGAYEQYF